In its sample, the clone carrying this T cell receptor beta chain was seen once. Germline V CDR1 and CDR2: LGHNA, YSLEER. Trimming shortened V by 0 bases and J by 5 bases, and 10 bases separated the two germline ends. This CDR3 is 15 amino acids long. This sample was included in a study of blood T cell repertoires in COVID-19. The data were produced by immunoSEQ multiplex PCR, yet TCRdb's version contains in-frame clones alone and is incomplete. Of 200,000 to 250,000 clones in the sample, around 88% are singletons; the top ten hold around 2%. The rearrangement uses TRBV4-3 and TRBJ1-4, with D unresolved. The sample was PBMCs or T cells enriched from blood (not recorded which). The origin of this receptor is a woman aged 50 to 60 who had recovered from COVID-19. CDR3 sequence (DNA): TGCGCCAGCAGCCAAGACGGAGGGTACAATGAAAAACTGTTTTTT. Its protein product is CASSQDGGYNEKLFF.